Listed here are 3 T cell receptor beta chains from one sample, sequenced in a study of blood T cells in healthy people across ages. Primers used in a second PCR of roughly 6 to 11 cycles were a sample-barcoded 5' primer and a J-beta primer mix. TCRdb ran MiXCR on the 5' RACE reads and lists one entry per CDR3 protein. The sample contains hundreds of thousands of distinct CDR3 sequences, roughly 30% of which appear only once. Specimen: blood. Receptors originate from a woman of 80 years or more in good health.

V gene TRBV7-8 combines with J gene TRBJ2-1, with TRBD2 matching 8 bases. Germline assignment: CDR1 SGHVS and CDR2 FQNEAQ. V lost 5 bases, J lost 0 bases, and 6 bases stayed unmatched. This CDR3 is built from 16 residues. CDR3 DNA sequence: TGTGCCAGCAGCCGGGAGGGGGACGGCTCCTACAATGAGCAGTTCTTC. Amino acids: CASSREGDGSYNEQFF.

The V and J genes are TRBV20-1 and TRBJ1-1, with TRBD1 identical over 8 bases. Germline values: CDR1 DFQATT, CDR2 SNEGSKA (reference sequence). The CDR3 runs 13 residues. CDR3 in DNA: TGCAGCACCCGGGACAGGTTGGACACTGAAGCTTTCTTT. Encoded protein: CSTRDRLDTEAFF.

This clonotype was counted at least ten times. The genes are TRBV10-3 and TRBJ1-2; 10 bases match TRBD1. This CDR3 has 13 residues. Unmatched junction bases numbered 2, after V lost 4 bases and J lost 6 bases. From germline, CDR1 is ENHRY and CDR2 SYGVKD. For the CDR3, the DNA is TGTGCCATCAGTGGGGGACAGGGGAATGGCTACACCTTC. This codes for CAISGGQGNGYTF.